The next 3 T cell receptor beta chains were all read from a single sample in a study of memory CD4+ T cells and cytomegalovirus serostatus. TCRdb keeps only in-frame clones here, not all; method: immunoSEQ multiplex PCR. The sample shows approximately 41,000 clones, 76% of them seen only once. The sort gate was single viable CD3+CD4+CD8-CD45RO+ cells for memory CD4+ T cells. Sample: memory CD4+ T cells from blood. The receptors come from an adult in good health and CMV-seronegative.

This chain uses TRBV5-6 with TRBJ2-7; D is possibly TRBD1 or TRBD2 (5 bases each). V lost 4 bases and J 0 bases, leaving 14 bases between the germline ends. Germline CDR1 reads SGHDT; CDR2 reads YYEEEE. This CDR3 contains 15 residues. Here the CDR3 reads CASSPGLTVSYEQYF. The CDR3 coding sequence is TGTGCCAGCAGCCCGGGATTGACAGTCTCCTACGAGCAGTACTTC.

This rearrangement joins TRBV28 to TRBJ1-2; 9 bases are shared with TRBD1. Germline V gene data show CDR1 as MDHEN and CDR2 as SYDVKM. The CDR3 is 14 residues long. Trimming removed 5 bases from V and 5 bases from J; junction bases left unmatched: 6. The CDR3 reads CASSRRDRVYGYTF. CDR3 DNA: TGTGCCAGCAGTCGCCGGGACAGGGTTTATGGCTACACCTTC.

CDR3 loop: CATSRDGTAHNEQYF. CDR3 sequence (DNA): TGTGCCACCAGCAGAGATGGTACAGCTCATAACGAGCAGTACTTC. V gene TRBV15 combines with J gene TRBJ2-7, with D unresolved. The CDR3 covers 15 residues. CDR1 is LNHNV and CDR2 is YYDKDF in the germline V gene (reference sequence). The V and J ends lost 0 bases and 5 bases respectively, with 14 bases between them. Variable domain in full (rest from reference TRBV15 and TRBJ2-7): DAMVIQNPRYQVTQFGKPVTLSCSQTLNHNVMYWYQQKSSQAPKLLFHYYDKDFNNEADTPDNFQSRRPNTSFCFLDIRSPGLGDTAMYLCATSRDGTAHNEQYFGPGTRLTVT.